Included here is one T cell receptor (beta chain) sequence, with context. Study processing details: The authors estimated nucleated cell counts from reference gene primer amplification. Clones were sequenced by immunoSEQ multiplex PCR, and TCRdb holds only the in-frame ones, with some missing. The V and J calls and the clone size are those of that table, but D and trimming were determined from the DNA. The table lists about 35,000 clones, about 90% of them singletons, with roughly two fifths in the top ten. With V trimmed by 5 bases and J by 1 base, 15 bases remained unmatched. The CDR3 spans 19 residues. CDR1 is SGHVS and CDR2 is FQNEAQ in the germline V gene. These data come from a study of blood T cell repertoires in COVID-19. Study information: The origin of the acute and convalescent COVID-19 samples was the United States, Italy and Spain. T cells, B-cell-depleted T cells, or PBMCs provided the cDNA or gDNA that served as material.

The J gene is TRBJ2-4, the V gene TRBV7-8, with 9 nucleotides matching TRBD2. The receptor was isolated from a human donor in a cohort sampled during active COVID-19. The sample was peripheral blood. CDR3 sequence (DNA): TGTGCCAGCAGCCCATTAGGGGGGGGACTAGCTGGGGCCAAAAACATTCAGTACTTC. Translating gives CASSPLGGGLAGAKNIQYF. Supplemented by reference TRBV7-8 and TRBJ2-4, the full variable domain reads GAGVSQSPRYKVAKRGQDVALRCDPISGHVSLFWYQQALGQGPEFLTYFQNEAQLDKSGLPSDRFFAERPEGSVSTLKIQRTQQEDSAVYLCASSPLGGGLAGAKNIQYFGAGTRLSVL.